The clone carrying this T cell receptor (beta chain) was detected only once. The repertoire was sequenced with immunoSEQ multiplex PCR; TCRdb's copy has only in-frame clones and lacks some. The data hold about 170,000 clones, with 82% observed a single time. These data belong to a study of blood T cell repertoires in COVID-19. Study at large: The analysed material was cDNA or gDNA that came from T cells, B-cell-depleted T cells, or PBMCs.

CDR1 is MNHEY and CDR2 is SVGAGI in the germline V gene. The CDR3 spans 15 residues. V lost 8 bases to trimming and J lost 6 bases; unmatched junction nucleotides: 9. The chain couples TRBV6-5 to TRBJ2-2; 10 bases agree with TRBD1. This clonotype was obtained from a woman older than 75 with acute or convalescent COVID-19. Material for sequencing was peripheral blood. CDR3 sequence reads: CASLRTGGLAGELFF. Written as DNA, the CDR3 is TGTGCCAGCCTTAGGACAGGGGGATTAGCCGGGGAGCTGTTTTTT.